Given below is one T cell receptor beta chain in context. Its antigen remains unidentified. The entry originates in a study of cytomegalovirus exposure and HLA in healthy donors. Germline values: CDR1 KGHSH, CDR2 LQKENI. J was trimmed by 3 bases and V by 6 bases; bases with no gene match: 18. This CDR3 is built from 18 residues. Regarding the study as a whole: Earlier findings revealed that most TCR beta V segments proved productive either about 87% or about 30% of the time. Analysis performed later found 16,000 or so TCR beta sequences associated with HLA alleles at 0.05 false discovery rate.

It was with 60 Vbeta and 13 Jbeta primers that the PCR ran. Sequencing used immunoSEQ multiplex PCR; TCRdb keeps in-frame clones, though not all of them. The table has 70,000 to 90,000 clones, about 70% seen once. Input material: PBMCs. The chain is built from TRBV18 and TRBJ2-7, with TRBD1 matching 9 bases. The receptor was derived from a male donor in good health and CMV-seropositive. The CDR3 DNA follows: TGTGCCAGCTCTAGACAGGGGGGGGAAGAAGGTGTTCTCTACGAGCAGTACTTC. Amino acids: CASSRQGGEEGVLYEQYF.